The T cell receptor beta chain under discussion was sequenced for a study of regulatory T cells in long-lasting Graves disease. Study-level background: It was over 5 years of antithyroid drugs, with positive TSH receptor antibodies, that meant persistent Graves' disease.

The CDR3 sequence is 14 residues long. Germline V lookup: CDR1 MNHEY, CDR2 SMNVEV (reference sequence). Trimming pared 2 bases from V and 7 bases from J, leaving 11 bases between. Arm-PCR with iRepertoire HTBI primers amplified the CDR3 regions for these TCR beta libraries. Each CDR3 protein is one row after TCRdb ran MiXCR on the multiplex PCR reads. The sample has about 660,000 distinct CDR3 sequences; 25% to 35% are singletons. Time point in this sample: persistent/refractory GD, antithyroid drugs over 5 years with positive TRAb. Scientists built the TCR library using RNA that was extracted from PBMCs. Patients came through an endocrinology department, and that department was in Xi'an, China. This clonotype was seen only a few times. Its antigen is unknown. Findings and limits, study-wide: Less diverse TCR repertoires were seen in persistent Graves' patients than in newly diagnosed ones.

The chain links TRBV27 to TRBJ1-4, with D unresolved. This receptor was obtained from a female donor with Graves disease. The input for sequencing was peripheral blood mononuclear cells (PBMCs), taken when the disease was refractory, from a patient treated with antithyroid drugs. CDR3: CASSLRPPVEKLFF. CDR3 DNA: TGTGCCAGCAGTTTACGTCCCCCGGTTGAAAAACTGTTTTTT. Based on the CDR3 plus reference TRBV27 and TRBJ1-4, the full variable domain is EAQVTQNPRYLITVTGKKLTVTCSQNMNHEYMSWYRQDPGLGLRQIYYSMNVEVTDKGDVPEGYKVSRKEKRNFPLILESPSPNQTSLYFCASSLRPPVEKLFFGSGTQLSVL.